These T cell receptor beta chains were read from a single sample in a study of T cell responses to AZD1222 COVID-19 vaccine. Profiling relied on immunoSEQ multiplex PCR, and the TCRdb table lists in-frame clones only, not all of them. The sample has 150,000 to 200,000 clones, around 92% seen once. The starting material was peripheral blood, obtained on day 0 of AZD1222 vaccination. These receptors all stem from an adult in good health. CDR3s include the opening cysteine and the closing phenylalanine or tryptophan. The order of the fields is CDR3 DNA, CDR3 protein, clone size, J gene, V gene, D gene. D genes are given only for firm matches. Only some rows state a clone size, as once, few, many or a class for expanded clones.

TGCGCCAGCAGCCAAGTGGGGTGGAGGGGGGCAGGGACTGAAGCTTTCTTT CASSQVGWRGAGTEAFF . TRBJ1-1 TRBV4-3 .
TGTGCCAGCAGCCTTATGAGGTCTGGAAACACCATATATTTT CASSLMRSGNTIYF . TRBJ1-3 TRBV3-1/TRBV3-2 .
TGTGCCAGTACCTCAAGGGGAGGGGGTTTAAACACTGAAGCTTTCTTT CASTSRGGGLNTEAFF . TRBJ1-1 TRBV19 .
TGCGCCAGCAGCGGACAGGGTTCTAACTATGGCTACACCTTC CASSGQGSNYGYTF . TRBJ1-2 TRBV4-1 TRBD1
TGTGCCAGCAGGCCTGCCGGGACAGGGAGGATCGGGGAGCTGTTTTTT CASRPAGTGRIGELFF . TRBJ2-2 TRBV9 TRBD1
TGTGCCACCAGTGACCCTCGACAGGGAAGTGAAAAACTGTTTTTT CATSDPRQGSEKLFF . TRBJ1-4 TRBV24-1 TRBD1
TGTGCCAGCAGCCAAGTGGGAGGGGCCTACAATGAGCAGTTCTTC CASSQVGGAYNEQFF . TRBJ2-1 TRBV3-1/TRBV3-2 TRBD2
TGTGCCAGCAGCTTAGGTAGCTCTGGAAACACCATATATTTT CASSLGSSGNTIYF . TRBJ1-3 TRBV7-2 .
TGCGCCAGCAGCTTAGGGAGCCCGTCTGAAGCTTTCTTT CASSLGSPSEAFF once TRBJ1-1 TRBV5-1 .
TGTGCCAGCAGCCGCCTACTAGAACCCAGCACAGATACGCAGTATTTT CASSRLLEPSTDTQYF . TRBJ2-3 TRBV14 .
TGTGCCAGCAGCTCCCTGATAGCGGGAGTATCCTACAATGAGCAGTTCTTC CASSSLIAGVSYNEQFF . TRBJ2-1 TRBV13 TRBD2
TGTGCCAGCAGCCAAGGACTAGCGGAGGGGAATGAGCAGTTCTTC CASSQGLAEGNEQFF . TRBJ2-1 TRBV5-6 TRBD2
TGTGCCAGTAGTAAAGCCTCGACAGGGGGCTTTGGCTACACCTTC CASSKASTGGFGYTF . TRBJ1-2 TRBV19 TRBD1
TGTGCCTGGAGTACTACAACAGGGACCGAGCAGTACTTC CAWSTTTGTEQYF . TRBJ2-7 TRBV30 .
TGTGCCAGCAGTTCATACCCTTGGGGGGTTGGTGACACTGAAGCTTTCTTT CASSSYPWGVGDTEAFF once TRBJ1-1 TRBV28 .
TGTGCCAGCAGCCAGTATTCCCACAGGGCGACCGGGGAGCTGTTTTTT CASSQYSHRATGELFF . TRBJ2-2 TRBV3-1/TRBV3-2 .
TGTGCCAGCAGCCTCGTGGGTAGGTCCAACTATGGCTACACCTTC CASSLVGRSNYGYTF . TRBJ1-2 TRBV28 .
TGTGCCAGCGCTAGCGGGGGTTATGATGAGCAGTTCTTC CASASGGYDEQFF . TRBJ2-1 TRBV19 TRBD2
TGTGCCAGCAGTTACCAAGGGGGGACTGAAGCTTTCTTT CASSYQGGTEAFF once TRBJ1-1 TRBV27 .
TGTGCCAGCAGCAAAGAGGGACAGGGTAACCAGCCCCAGCATTTT CASSKEGQGNQPQHF . TRBJ1-5 TRBV21-1 .
TGCAGTCCCAGTGGGCGGAGGAGCACTGAAGCTTTCTTT CSPSGRRSTEAFF . TRBJ1-1 TRBV20-1 .
TGTGCCAGCAGCTCCCGGCTAGCGGGGGGGGAGGGATACTACAATGAGCAGTTCTTC CASSSRLAGGEGYYNEQFF . TRBJ2-1 TRBV3-1/TRBV3-2 TRBD2
TGTGCCAGCAGCTTGCGAGGGGCCTACGAGCAGTACTTC CASSLRGAYEQYF once TRBJ2-7 TRBV5-4 .
TGTGCCAGCAGTGAACCAGGGACAGGGAACACTGAAGCTTTCTTT CASSEPGTGNTEAFF once TRBJ1-1 TRBV25-1 TRBD1
TGTGCCAGCAGTTTACGAGGACAGGGGACTGAAGCTTTCTTT CASSLRGQGTEAFF . TRBJ1-1 TRBV27 TRBD1
TGTGCCAGCAGCTCAATTTCGAACACCATATATTTT CASSSISNTIYF . TRBJ1-3 TRBV6-5 .